The text below deals with one TCR beta chain. The sample comes from a study of blood T cell repertoires in COVID-19. Across the study: Sites in the United States, Italy and Spain provided acute and convalescent COVID-19 samples. Sources were T cells, B-cell-depleted T cells, or PBMCs; the material itself was cDNA or gDNA.

Authors' data handling: Cell counts per sample came from amplifying reference gene primers. Assay: immunoSEQ multiplex PCR; the TCRdb copy retains only in-frame clones and omits some. The D gene and trimming were derived from the DNA, and the V and J assignments and clone size from that table. The table includes 40,000 to 55,000 clones, roughly 80% detected once. V was clipped by 2 bases and J by 4 bases, with 8 bases between them. This CDR3 contains 13 residues. CDR1 and CDR2 (germline): MNHEY, SMNVEV (reference sequence). Cohort assignment relied on participant-reported clinical history. Sequencing was carried out using PBMCs or T cells enriched from blood (not recorded which). The clonotype comes from a woman between 45 and 60 years old with acute COVID-19. The chain links TRBV27 to TRBJ2-5, with a tentative D call TRBD2 (5 bases). The CDR3 sequence: CASSLGEGETQYF. CDR3 nucleotides: TGTGCCAGCAGTTTAGGAGAGGGAGAGACCCAGTACTTC.